A selection of T cell receptor beta chains follows, all from one sample in a study of human T cells and chemical hapten exposure. A single record per CDR3 protein comes from TCRdb applying MiXCR to the RACE reads. The sample has approximately 87,000 distinct CDR3 sequences; about an eighth are singletons. The input for sequencing was whole blood, taken in connection with sensitization to the hapten diphenylcyclopropenone (DPC). The receptor set was obtained from a woman aged 40-49 years with alopecia areata. Some clones in this sample may be carry-over from other donors' samples. Each CDR3 is given with its conserved first and last residue. The D gene is left open where the match is weak. A clone size is listed for some rows: how often the clone was seen (once, few, many), or a class if it is expanded.

j_call: TRBJ1-2; d_call: NA; clone_size: many; v_call: TRBV29-1; cdr3_aa: CSVRGLMGYTF; cdr3_nt: TGCAGCGTGCGGGGCCTTATGGGCTACACCTTC
j_call: TRBJ1-4; d_call: NA; clone_size: few; v_call: TRBV19; cdr3_aa: CASLAEPEKLFF; cdr3_nt: TGTGCCAGTTTGGCAGAGCCTGAGAAACTGTTTTTT
j_call: TRBJ1-2; d_call: NA; clone_size: few; v_call: TRBV9; cdr3_aa: CASSPTPGRTNYGYTF; cdr3_nt: TGTGCCAGCAGCCCTACACCGGGGCGTACTAACTATGGCTACACCTTC
j_call: TRBJ2-5; d_call: TRBD1; clone_size: NA; v_call: TRBV6-5; cdr3_aa: CASSALTGGAETQYF; cdr3_nt: TGTGCCAGCAGTGCCTTGACAGGGGGCGCCGAGACCCAGTACTTC
j_call: TRBJ2-1; d_call: TRBD2; clone_size: NA; v_call: TRBV7-6; cdr3_aa: CASSPGLVGYNEQFF; cdr3_nt: TGTGCCAGCAGCCCGGGACTAGTAGGGTACAATGAGCAGTTCTTC
j_call: TRBJ2-7; d_call: NA; clone_size: many; v_call: TRBV6-5; cdr3_aa: CASSYSGTYEQYF; cdr3_nt: TGTGCCAGCAGTTACTCGGGGACCTACGAGCAGTACTTC
j_call: TRBJ2-1; d_call: NA; clone_size: NA; v_call: TRBV7-3; cdr3_aa: CASSPRGGAGYNEQFF; cdr3_nt: TGTGCCAGCAGCCCCCGAGGGGGAGCGGGGTACAATGAGCAGTTCTTC
j_call: TRBJ2-5; d_call: NA; clone_size: many; v_call: TRBV4-2; cdr3_aa: CASSHHRGPGETQYF; cdr3_nt: TGTGCCAGCAGCCACCACCGAGGCCCGGGGGAGACCCAGTACTTC
j_call: TRBJ2-2; d_call: TRBD2; clone_size: NA; v_call: TRBV7-6; cdr3_aa: CASSLGLAGSGTGELFF; cdr3_nt: TGTGCCAGCAGCTTGGGCCTAGCGGGATCGGGCACCGGGGAGCTGTTTTTT
j_call: TRBJ2-7; d_call: TRBD2; clone_size: NA; v_call: TRBV5-4; cdr3_aa: CASSFPLAGVDEQYF; cdr3_nt: TGTGCCAGCAGCTTCCCCTTAGCGGGGGTCGACGAGCAGTACTTC
j_call: TRBJ2-1; d_call: TRBD2; clone_size: many; v_call: TRBV9; cdr3_aa: CASSAAGTSASGEQFF; cdr3_nt: TGTGCCAGCAGCGCGGCCGGGACTAGCGCATCGGGGGAGCAGTTCTTC
j_call: TRBJ2-1; d_call: TRBD2; clone_size: many; v_call: TRBV2; cdr3_aa: CASTVAGAVYNEQFF; cdr3_nt: TGTGCCAGCACCGTAGCGGGAGCGGTGTACAATGAGCAGTTCTTC
j_call: TRBJ2-5; d_call: NA; clone_size: NA; v_call: TRBV30; cdr3_aa: CAWTAKETQYF; cdr3_nt: TGTGCCTGGACAGCAAAAGAGACCCAGTACTTC
j_call: TRBJ2-7; d_call: NA; clone_size: many; v_call: TRBV2; cdr3_aa: CASSDLGWGDEQYF; cdr3_nt: TGTGCCAGCAGTGATCTGGGATGGGGAGACGAGCAGTACTTC
j_call: TRBJ2-1; d_call: NA; clone_size: NA; v_call: TRBV29-1; cdr3_aa: CSVEAPGHNEQFF; cdr3_nt: TGCAGCGTTGAAGCGCCCGGCCACAATGAGCAGTTCTTC
j_call: TRBJ2-7; d_call: NA; clone_size: NA; v_call: TRBV28; cdr3_aa: CASSLSSGVSYEQYF; cdr3_nt: TGTGCCAGCAGTTTAAGTTCAGGGGTCTCCTACGAGCAGTACTTC
j_call: TRBJ1-1; d_call: NA; clone_size: NA; v_call: TRBV5-4; cdr3_aa: CASSAPKGSYTEAFF; cdr3_nt: TGTGCCAGCAGCGCCCCCAAGGGGTCCTACACTGAAGCTTTCTTT
j_call: TRBJ2-7; d_call: TRBD1; clone_size: NA; v_call: TRBV20-1; cdr3_aa: CSAEGDQGARYF; cdr3_nt: TGCAGTGCTGAGGGGGACCAGGGGGCAAGGTACTTC
j_call: TRBJ1-5; d_call: NA; clone_size: many; v_call: TRBV7-2; cdr3_aa: CASSGGQNQPQHF; cdr3_nt: TGTGCCAGCAGCGGGGGGCAAAATCAGCCCCAGCATTTT
j_call: TRBJ2-3; d_call: NA; clone_size: NA; v_call: TRBV28; cdr3_aa: CASSIQGPDTQYF; cdr3_nt: TGTGCCAGCAGTATACAGGGACCAGATACGCAGTATTTT
j_call: TRBJ2-7; d_call: TRBD2; clone_size: few; v_call: TRBV6-6; cdr3_aa: CASRGSSGRPYEQYF; cdr3_nt: TGTGCCAGCAGGGGGTCTAGCGGGAGACCATACGAGCAGTACTTC
j_call: TRBJ2-1; d_call: NA; clone_size: NA; v_call: TRBV11-2; cdr3_aa: CASSQWGGLGNEQFF; cdr3_nt: TGTGCCAGCAGCCAATGGGGAGGCTTGGGCAATGAGCAGTTCTTC
j_call: TRBJ2-5; d_call: TRBD1; clone_size: NA; v_call: TRBV19; cdr3_aa: CASSLGQGEETQYF; cdr3_nt: TGTGCCAGTAGTTTAGGACAGGGCGAAGAGACCCAGTACTTC
j_call: TRBJ2-2; d_call: NA; clone_size: many; v_call: TRBV12-3/TRBV12-4; cdr3_aa: CASRDLGGDTGELFF; cdr3_nt: TGTGCCAGCCGAGACCTAGGTGGGGATACCGGGGAGCTGTTTTTT
j_call: TRBJ1-2; d_call: NA; clone_size: NA; v_call: TRBV6-2/TRBV6-3; cdr3_aa: CASTYREKLYGYTF; cdr3_nt: TGTGCCAGCACCTACCGGGAGAAGCTCTATGGCTACACCTTC
j_call: TRBJ2-2; d_call: TRBD2; clone_size: many; v_call: TRBV6-5; cdr3_aa: CASSLGLAGITGELFF; cdr3_nt: TGTGCCAGCAGCTTGGGACTAGCGGGGATCACCGGGGAGCTGTTTTTT
j_call: TRBJ2-3; d_call: NA; clone_size: few; v_call: TRBV4-2; cdr3_aa: CASSQVGAGSGTDTQYF; cdr3_nt: TGTGCCAGCAGCCAAGTCGGCGCGGGGTCGGGCACAGATACGCAGTATTTT
j_call: TRBJ2-1; d_call: TRBD2; clone_size: many; v_call: TRBV6-1; cdr3_aa: CASIRLAGAYNEQFF; cdr3_nt: TGTGCCAGCATTCGACTAGCGGGGGCGTACAATGAGCAGTTCTTC
j_call: TRBJ2-3; d_call: NA; clone_size: few; v_call: TRBV4-1; cdr3_aa: CASSQDRGGTDTQYF; cdr3_nt: TGCGCCAGCAGCCAAGACAGGGGCGGGACAGATACGCAGTATTTT
j_call: TRBJ2-3; d_call: NA; clone_size: few; v_call: TRBV6-2/TRBV6-3; cdr3_aa: CATRGYGTDTQYF; cdr3_nt: TGTGCCACCAGGGGTTACGGGACAGATACGCAGTATTTT
j_call: TRBJ2-1; d_call: NA; clone_size: many; v_call: TRBV30; cdr3_aa: CAWSGGNEQFF; cdr3_nt: TGTGCCTGGAGTGGGGGCAATGAGCAGTTCTTC
j_call: TRBJ1-1; d_call: NA; clone_size: many; v_call: TRBV12-3/TRBV12-4; cdr3_aa: CASSPDPLMNTEAFF; cdr3_nt: TGTGCCAGCAGTCCCGATCCCCTTATGAACACTGAAGCTTTCTTT
j_call: TRBJ1-1; d_call: TRBD1; clone_size: few; v_call: TRBV7-2; cdr3_aa: CASGGGSEAFF; cdr3_nt: TGTGCCAGCGGAGGGGGCTCCGAAGCTTTCTTT